This section outlines one T cell receptor (beta chain) sequence together with its context. The data are from a study of blood T cell repertoires in COVID-19. The wider study: Samples came from the United States, Italy and Spain, spanning acute and convalescent COVID-19. The cDNA or gDNA used as material had been derived from T cells, B-cell-depleted T cells, or PBMCs.

Germline V gives CDR1 MGHDK, CDR2 SYGVNS. V gave up 5 bases and J gave up 8 bases; unmatched junction bases: 6. This CDR3 has 15 amino acids. Per the original methods: The authors estimated nucleated cell counts from reference gene primer amplification. The method was immunoSEQ multiplex PCR; TCRdb's version includes in-frame clones alone and lacks a portion of them. Clone size and the V and J calls come from that table; the DNA yielded D and trimming. The sample gives over 30,000 clones, 88% of which show up once; about 6.3% is in the top ten. This chain connects TRBV25-1 to TRBJ2-1; 13 bases align to TRBD2. Sequencing was carried out using peripheral blood. The clonotype comes from a human donor in a cohort sampled during active COVID-19. The CDR3 is CASSQLAGGIDEQFF. As DNA, the CDR3 is TGTGCCAGCAGTCAACTAGCGGGGGGGATTGATGAGCAGTTCTTC.